This T cell receptor (beta chain) originates from a study of blood T cell repertoires in COVID-19. In the original workflow: Amplification of reference gene primers provided the estimated nucleated cell counts. Clones were read by immunoSEQ multiplex PCR, and TCRdb kept only the in-frame ones, dropping some. The V and J calls and clone size come from that table; D and trimming were worked out from the DNA. The table has a few hundred thousand clones, around 83% seen once. CDR1 SQVTM and CDR2 ANQGSEA come from the germline V gene. V shed 4 bases, J shed 7 bases, and the junction held 6 bases outside the gene matches. CDR3 length equals 13 residues. Participant ages covered about 18 to 100 years across 25 or so US areas. Clinical history as reported by participants underpinned cohort assignment.

The sample taken for sequencing was PBMCs or T cells enriched from blood (not recorded which). This sequence was found in a woman aged 40 to 55 with acute COVID-19. V and J are TRBV29-1 and TRBJ2-7; 11 nucleotides line up with TRBD1. Here the CDR3 reads CSVGTGGEDEQYF. DNA for the CDR3: TGCAGCGTTGGGACAGGGGGCGAAGATGAGCAGTACTTC.